The 24 T cell receptor beta chains reported below all come from one sample, sequenced in a study of CD8 T cells in ankylosing spondylitis. TCRdb reprocessed the 5' RACE reads via MiXCR and lists one record per CDR3 protein. The table shows 230,000 or so distinct CDR3 sequences, with about a sixth occurring only once. Sample: blood, either unsorted or a sorted T cell fraction (not recorded which). All receptors derive from a male donor with ankylosing spondylitis or in good health (not recorded which).

In this sample, this clonotype turned up many times. DNA for the CDR3: TGTGCCAGCAGACAGGCCGCCTACGAGCAGTACTTC. Its translation is CASRQAAYEQYF. This rearrangement joins TRBV6-1 to TRBJ2-7; a possible D gene is TRBD1 (5 bases). V lost 6 bases to trimming and J lost 2 bases, with 8 bases between them. Germline CDR1 is MNHNS and CDR2 is SASEGT. The CDR3 consists of 12 residues.

This clonotype has only a few counts. The V gene is TRBV3-1, the J gene TRBJ2-6; D assignment may be TRBD1 or TRBD2 (5 bases each). There are 18 residues in the CDR3. CDR1 is LGHDT and CDR2 is YNNKEL in the germline V gene (reference sequence). Trimming shortened V by 5 bases and J by 4 bases, and 21 bases separated the two germline ends. CDR3: CASSTTRGLDKGANVLTF. In DNA form, the CDR3 reads TGTGCCAGCAGCACTACACGGGGCCTCGACAAGGGGGCCAACGTCCTGACTTTC.

This clonotype occurred many times. The chain couples TRBV5-1 to TRBJ2-1; D is possibly TRBD2 (6 bases). The CDR3 loop spans 13 amino acids. The V end lost 4 bases, the J end lost 4 bases, and 9 bases lay between the germline ends. The germline gives CDR1 SGHRS, CDR2 YFSETQ. The DNA of the CDR3 is TGCGCCAGCAGCCCGGGGGATTACAATGAGCAGTTCTTC. This codes for CASSPGDYNEQFF.

This clonotype was counted a few times. The V call is TRBV27, the J call TRBJ2-3; no clear D. Trimming cost V 0 bases and J 4 bases, with 17 bases left between them. Germline CDR1 is MNHEY and CDR2 is SMNVEV (reference sequence). This CDR3 has 17 amino acids. The CDR3 reads CASSLSRPRPYADTQYF. CDR3 sequence (DNA): TGTGCCAGCAGTTTATCCCGCCCGCGGCCGTATGCAGATACGCAGTATTTT.

The V gene is TRBV7-8, the J gene TRBJ2-5; TRBD1 might be the D (6 bases). This CDR3 region has 19 residues. Between the trimmed V and J ends, which lost 1 base and 5 bases, there was a span of 26 bases. Germline V CDR1 and CDR2: SGHVS, FQNEAQ. In DNA form, the CDR3 reads TGTGCCAGCAGCTTAGTCCGGGTATGGGACAAAACCGTGGGGGAGACCCAGTACTTC. Its translation: CASSLVRVWDKTVGETQYF.

This clonotype turned up a few times. CDR3 in DNA: TGTGCCAGCAGCTCGGGCCCCTCGAACACCGGGGAGCTGTTTTTT. Its protein product is CASSSGPSNTGELFF. This rearrangement joins TRBV12-3 or TRBV12-4 to TRBJ2-2; D gene uncertain. This CDR3 spans 15 amino acids. V was cut by 6 bases and J by 0 bases, with 11 bases left in between.

This clonotype was counted a few times. The chain joins TRBV7-9 to TRBJ2-2, with D perhaps TRBD1 (5 bases). Trimming cost V 2 bases and J 0 bases, with 13 bases left between them. The CDR3 consists of 17 residues. In germline, CDR1 is SEHNR, CDR2 FQNEAQ (reference sequence). CDR3: CASSLPWGGSNTGELFF. Here the CDR3 DNA reads TGTGCCAGCAGCTTACCGTGGGGCGGTTCGAACACCGGGGAGCTGTTTTTT. Full variable domain (outside the CDR3, taken from reference TRBV7-9 and TRBJ2-2): DTGVSQNPRHKITKRGQNVTFRCDPISEHNRLYWYRQTLGQGPEFLTYFQNEAQLEKSRLLSDRFSAERPKGSFSTLEIQRTEQGDSAMYLCASSLPWGGSNTGELFFGEGSRLTVL.

The gene calls are TRBV7-2 and TRBJ2-5, with a tentative D call TRBD2 (5 bases). This CDR3 contains 15 residues. Germline V gene data show CDR1 as SGHTA and CDR2 as FQGNSA. Trimming took off 1 base at V and 1 base at J, with 10 bases between the two ends. The CDR3 region has the DNA TGTGCCAGCAGCTTAGGGGAGTCGACCCAAGAGACCCAGTACTTC. Translating gives CASSLGESTQETQYF.

The table lists this clonotype with a few counts. This chain joins TRBV9 and TRBJ2-1; D possibly corresponds to TRBD2 (5 bases). Germline V gene data show CDR1 as SGDLS and CDR2 as YYNGEE. Trimming took 0 bases from V and 5 from J, leaving 15 bases between them. This CDR3 region has 16 residues. CDR3 DNA sequence: TGTGCCAGCAGCGTAGAGGAGTGGGAGAGCCACAATGAGCAGTTCTTC. Protein: CASSVEEWESHNEQFF.

This chain uses TRBV27 with TRBJ2-7; TRBD1 aligns across 8 bases. The length of the CDR3 is 12 residues. J was trimmed by 6 bases and V by 4 bases; bases with no gene match: 2. Germline V gene lookup returns CDR1 MNHEY and CDR2 SMNVEV (reference sequence). In DNA, the CDR3 is TGTGCCAGCAGTTCCCAGGGGGCCGAGCAGTACTTC. Its protein product is CASSSQGAEQYF.

The chain couples TRBV7-6 to TRBJ2-5; 12 nucleotides align to TRBD2. This CDR3 has 17 amino acids. CDR1 SGHVS and CDR2 FNYEAQ come from the germline V gene. The V and J ends lost 1 base and 4 bases, in that order; junction bases with no gene match: 7. CDR3 region: CASSLEASGRVIETQYF. The CDR3 DNA reads as TGTGCCAGCAGCTTAGAAGCTAGCGGGAGGGTCATAGAGACCCAGTACTTC.

The J gene is TRBJ2-2, the V gene TRBV6-5; D might be TRBD1 (5 bases). CDR1 MNHEY and CDR2 SVGAGI come from the germline V gene. The CDR3 has 15 residues. Trimming removed 3 bases at V and 9 bases at J, with 17 bases between. CDR3 sequence reads: CASSYSDSSNRELFF. The CDR3 DNA follows: TGTGCCAGCAGTTATTCCGACAGTTCCAACCGGGAGCTGTTTTTT.

V usage is TRBV5-6 and J usage is TRBJ2-1, with D maybe TRBD2 (6 bases). The ends were cut back, 7 bases at V and 0 bases at J, with 14 bases in the middle. CDR1 and CDR2 from the germline V gene are SGHDT and YYEEEE. This CDR3 spans 15 amino acids. As DNA, the CDR3 is TGTGCCAGCTCAATAGCGGAGAGCTCCTACAATGAGCAGTTCTTC. Translated, it gives CASSIAESSYNEQFF.

This clonotype was detected many times. J is TRBJ2-7 and V is TRBV3-1; no firm D call. This CDR3 region has 13 residues. CDR1 LGHDT and CDR2 YNNKEL come from the germline V gene (reference sequence). Trimming removed 0 bases from V and 4 bases from J, with 7 bases in between. DNA of the CDR3: TGTGCCAGCAGCCAAGATTATGGTTACGAGCAGTACTTC. Its protein is CASSQDYGYEQYF.

This clonotype was observed at least ten times. The chain couples TRBV7-2 to TRBJ2-7; 7 bases are a match to TRBD2. V gave up 3 bases and J gave up 3 bases; unmatched junction bases: 5. CDR1 SGHTA and CDR2 FQGNSA come from the germline V gene. The CDR3 covers 14 residues. The CDR3 bases are TGTGCCAGCAGCTTTGGGGGGGGGTACTACGAGCAGTACTTC. This translates into CASSFGGGYYEQYF.

The chain carries TRBV14 and TRBJ2-5, with a weak D call TRBD2 (5 bases). The CDR3 has 14 amino acids. CDR1 SGHDN and CDR2 FVKESK come from the germline V gene. Trimming removed 0 bases from V and 5 bases from J, with 10 bases in between. The CDR3 region has the DNA TGTGCCAGCAGCCAAGATCTCGGGGTGGAGACCCAGTACTTC. Translated: CASSQDLGVETQYF.

At least ten counts were recorded for this clonotype. The gene calls are TRBV9 and TRBJ2-3; no clear D gene. The germline V gene has CDR1 SGDLS and CDR2 YYNGEE. CDR3 size: 12 residues. Trimming took off 3 bases at V and 5 bases at J, with 7 bases between the two ends. CDR3 coding DNA: TGTGCCAGCAGCGCAATAGAAGATACGCAGTATTTT. As protein: CASSAIEDTQYF.

The V call is TRBV7-8, the J call TRBJ2-3; possibly TRBD1 or TRBD2 for D (5 bases each). The CDR3 is made up of 15 amino acids. V was clipped by 7 bases and J by 0 bases, with 14 bases between them. Germline CDR1 is SGHVS and CDR2 is FQNEAQ. The CDR3 nucleotides read TGTGCCAGCACCGTGGGGGACGCTAGCACAGATACGCAGTATTTT. This codes for CASTVGDASTDTQYF. The complete variable domain, with remaining parts taken from reference TRBV7-8 and TRBJ2-3, reads GAGVSQSPRYKVAKRGQDVALRCDPISGHVSLFWYQQALGQGPEFLTYFQNEAQLDKSGLPSDRFFAERPEGSVSTLKIQRTQQEDSAVYLCASTVGDASTDTQYFGPGTRLTVL.

This clonotype appeared a few times. The CDR3 region is CSVAMNQVEQYF. The CDR3 nucleotides are TGCAGCGTTGCCATGAACCAGGTCGAGCAGTACTTC. This sequence joins TRBV29-1 and TRBJ2-7; D is unresolved. CDR3 size: 12 residues. Germline V gives CDR1 SQVTM, CDR2 ANQGSEA. Trimming took 4 bases from V and 6 from J, leaving 13 bases between them.

The CDR3 region is CASSQDSGTSLNEQFF. The CDR3 bases are TGTGCCAGCAGCCAAGATAGCGGGACTAGCCTCAATGAGCAGTTCTTC. This chain uses TRBV4-2 with TRBJ2-1; 9 positions match TRBD2. CDR1 LGHNA and CDR2 YNFKEQ come from the germline V gene. CDR3 size: 16 residues. J gave up 6 bases and V 0 bases, and 6 bases lay outside the gene matches.

Note on this clonotype: This clone may be a read error of a much larger clone one base away. CDR3 residues: CASSPSGISYNEQFF. The CDR3, as DNA: TGTGCCAGCAGCCCTAGCGGGATCTCCTACAATGAGCAGTTCTTC. The chain links TRBV7-9 to TRBJ2-1, with TRBD2 matching over 9 bases. The V and J ends lost 5 bases and 0 bases, in that order; junction bases with no gene match: 2. Per germline, CDR1 SEHNR and CDR2 FQNEAQ (reference sequence). The CDR3 consists of 15 residues.

Ten or more counts support this clonotype. The rearrangement joins TRBV10-3 to TRBJ2-1, with 9 bases lining up with TRBD2. This CDR3 is 16 amino acids long. Germline V gene data show CDR1 as ENHRY and CDR2 as SYGVKD. Germline trimming cut 0 bases from V and 5 bases from J; bases unmatched to any gene: 5. The chain's CDR3 is CAISESVTSGDNEQFF. CDR3 nucleotide sequence: TGTGCCATCAGTGAGTCTGTGACTAGCGGTGACAATGAGCAGTTCTTC.

This chain uses TRBV28 with TRBJ2-1, with D uncertain. Deletions cut 4 bases from V and 5 bases from J, with 6 bases between. The CDR3 totals 12 residues. From germline, CDR1 is MDHEN and CDR2 SYDVKM. DNA of the CDR3: TGTGCCAGCAGTTCCACACACAATGAGCAGTTCTTC. This gives the protein CASSSTHNEQFF.

This sequence joins TRBV28 and TRBJ2-7; no clear D. The germline CDR1 and CDR2 sequences are MDHEN and SYDVKM. V lost 5 bases, J lost 7 bases, and 12 bases lay in between. This CDR3 comprises 12 residues. CDR3: CASSLVGQEQYF. Written as DNA, the CDR3 is TGTGCCAGCAGTCTTGTTGGGCAAGAGCAGTACTTC.